Listed below are T cell receptor beta chains from one sample, sequenced in a study of cytomegalovirus exposure and HLA in healthy donors. Clones were read by immunoSEQ multiplex PCR, and TCRdb kept only the in-frame ones, dropping some. The repertoire holds 150,000 to 200,000 clones, with 70% to 80% as singletons. Specimen: PBMCs. These TCRs come from a woman aged 35 to 49 in good health and CMV-seronegative. Both conserved end residues are part of each CDR3. A D gene is named only where the DNA matches it firmly. Only part of the rows carry a size: once, few, many, or a class if the clone is expanded.

V gene: TRBV29-1; clone size: -; D gene: TRBD1; J gene: TRBJ2-7; CDR3 protein: CSGRTGTYEQYF; CDR3 DNA: TGCAGCGGAAGGACAGGGACCTACGAGCAGTACTTC
V gene: TRBV18; clone size: -; D gene: -; J gene: TRBJ1-5; CDR3 protein: CASSPFHGGEGNQPQHF; CDR3 DNA: TGTGCCAGCTCACCATTCCACGGGGGGGAGGGCAATCAGCCCCAGCATTTT
V gene: TRBV2; clone size: -; D gene: TRBD1; J gene: TRBJ1-5; CDR3 protein: CASSGAGTGGRQPQHF; CDR3 DNA: TGTGCCAGCAGTGGAGCCGGGACAGGGGGCCGTCAGCCCCAGCATTTT
V gene: TRBV10-3; clone size: -; D gene: -; J gene: TRBJ2-2; CDR3 protein: CAIRGSDTGELFF; CDR3 DNA: TGTGCCATTAGGGGGTCCGACACCGGGGAGCTGTTTTTT
V gene: TRBV9; clone size: -; D gene: TRBD2; J gene: TRBJ2-3; CDR3 protein: CASSVGLAGGSDTQYF; CDR3 DNA: TGTGCCAGCAGCGTCGGACTAGCGGGAGGTTCAGATACGCAGTATTTT
V gene: TRBV7-2; clone size: -; D gene: TRBD1; J gene: TRBJ1-2; CDR3 protein: CASSLAGQGESYTF; CDR3 DNA: TGTGCCAGCAGCTTAGCCGGACAGGGGGAAAGCTACACCTTC
V gene: TRBV5-1; clone size: -; D gene: TRBD2; J gene: TRBJ2-5; CDR3 protein: CASSNLAGDRETQYF; CDR3 DNA: TGCGCCAGCAGCAATCTAGCGGGAGATCGGGAGACCCAGTACTTC
V gene: TRBV28; clone size: -; D gene: TRBD2; J gene: TRBJ2-5; CDR3 protein: CASSPTSGRAGETQYF; CDR3 DNA: TGTGCCAGCAGTCCTACTAGCGGGAGGGCCGGGGAGACCCAGTACTTC
V gene: TRBV5-1; clone size: -; D gene: TRBD1; J gene: TRBJ2-1; CDR3 protein: CASSRGKGQGADEQFF; CDR3 DNA: TGCGCCAGCAGCAGGGGTAAGGGACAGGGGGCCGATGAGCAGTTCTTC
V gene: TRBV19; clone size: -; D gene: -; J gene: TRBJ2-5; CDR3 protein: CASSIDRQGMGETQYF; CDR3 DNA: TGTGCCAGTAGTATAGATCGTCAGGGGATGGGGGAGACCCAGTACTTC
V gene: TRBV29-1; clone size: -; D gene: -; J gene: TRBJ2-1; CDR3 protein: CSVAEGSYNEQFF; CDR3 DNA: TGCAGCGTGGCCGAGGGCTCCTACAATGAGCAGTTCTTC
V gene: TRBV7-6; clone size: -; D gene: -; J gene: TRBJ2-1; CDR3 protein: CASSSRGPNEQFF; CDR3 DNA: TGTGCCAGCAGCTCCCGGGGTCCTAATGAGCAGTTCTTC
V gene: TRBV19; clone size: -; D gene: TRBD1; J gene: TRBJ1-5; CDR3 protein: CASSRTGGNQPQHF; CDR3 DNA: TGTGCCAGTAGTAGAACAGGGGGCAATCAGCCCCAGCATTTT
V gene: TRBV7-9; clone size: -; D gene: TRBD2; J gene: TRBJ2-1; CDR3 protein: CASSLALAGVYNEQFF; CDR3 DNA: TGTGCCAGCAGCTTAGCGCTAGCGGGAGTATACAATGAGCAGTTCTTC
V gene: TRBV6-5; clone size: few; D gene: TRBD1; J gene: TRBJ1-5; CDR3 protein: CASSYSGTGINQPQHF; CDR3 DNA: TGTGCCAGCAGTTACTCGGGGACAGGGATAAATCAGCCCCAGCATTTT
V gene: TRBV30; clone size: -; D gene: TRBD1; J gene: TRBJ2-5; CDR3 protein: CAWSVIGQGGETQYF; CDR3 DNA: TGTGCCTGGAGTGTAATCGGACAGGGTGGAGAGACCCAGTACTTC
V gene: TRBV5-6; clone size: -; D gene: -; J gene: TRBJ2-2; CDR3 protein: CASRRDSPGELFF; CDR3 DNA: TGTGCCAGCAGACGCGACAGTCCCGGGGAGCTGTTTTTT
V gene: TRBV5-4; clone size: -; D gene: TRBD2; J gene: TRBJ2-7; CDR3 protein: CASSRTTGLAGEEQYF; CDR3 DNA: TGTGCCAGCAGCCGAACTACGGGACTAGCGGGAGAAGAGCAGTACTTC
V gene: TRBV10-1; clone size: -; D gene: TRBD1; J gene: TRBJ1-1; CDR3 protein: CASRPEQGANTEAFF; CDR3 DNA: TGCGCCAGCAGACCCGAACAGGGGGCGAACACTGAAGCTTTCTTT
V gene: TRBV28; clone size: -; D gene: -; J gene: TRBJ1-2; CDR3 protein: CASTSYCGYTF; CDR3 DNA: TGTGCCAGCACCAGTTATTGTGGCTACACCTTC
V gene: TRBV5-6; clone size: -; D gene: TRBD2; J gene: TRBJ2-7; CDR3 protein: CASSSGLAARLYEQYF; CDR3 DNA: TGTGCCAGCAGCTCGGGACTAGCGGCACGCCTCTACGAGCAGTACTTC
V gene: TRBV7-9; clone size: -; D gene: TRBD2; J gene: TRBJ2-7; CDR3 protein: CASSRLAGVNPYEQYF; CDR3 DNA: TGTGCCAGCAGCCGACTAGCGGGAGTAAACCCCTACGAGCAGTACTTC
V gene: TRBV30; clone size: -; D gene: TRBD1; J gene: TRBJ1-3; CDR3 protein: CAWIGQQGDPFHTIYF; CDR3 DNA: TGTGCCTGGATTGGACAACAGGGGGATCCTTTCCACACCATATATTTT
V gene: TRBV19; clone size: -; D gene: TRBD2; J gene: TRBJ2-1; CDR3 protein: CASGLAGRNEQFF; CDR3 DNA: TGTGCCAGCGGACTAGCGGGACGAAATGAGCAGTTCTTC
V gene: TRBV4-1; clone size: -; D gene: -; J gene: TRBJ1-2; CDR3 protein: CASSQDYDRIGGYTF; CDR3 DNA: TGCGCCAGCAGCCAAGACTACGACAGAATCGGTGGCTACACCTTC
V gene: TRBV18; clone size: -; D gene: TRBD1; J gene: TRBJ2-5; CDR3 protein: CASSPLGQGTGETQYF; CDR3 DNA: TGTGCCAGCTCACCTCTAGGACAGGGAACGGGAGAGACCCAGTACTTC
V gene: TRBV6-5; clone size: few; D gene: TRBD1; J gene: TRBJ1-2; CDR3 protein: CASSTGQFLGYTF; CDR3 DNA: TGTGCCAGCAGTACGGGACAGTTCTTAGGCTACACCTTC